This paragraph covers one T cell receptor (beta chain) sequence. Its cognate antigen is unknown. The authors ran a second PCR of about 6 to 12 cycles using a sample-barcoded 5' primer and a J-beta primer mix. TCRdb reprocessed the 5' RACE reads with MiXCR, giving one entry per CDR3 protein. The profile covers roughly 680,000 distinct CDR3 sequences, with about half appearing a single time and roughly 30% taken by the ten largest. No fewer than 6 micrograms of total RNA were isolated from every sample. This entry is derived from a study of blood T cells in healthy people across ages. Study-wide results and limits: A roughly linear age-dependent decrease characterized TCR beta diversity per million T cells. The study found more naive CD4+ cells and higher diversity in long-lived than aged donors. Underestimates were what the diversity estimates from one million T cells were considered to be.

The receptor comes from a woman between 55 and 75 years old in good health. The sequencing input was blood.

CDR3 sequence (DNA): TGTGCCATCAGTGAGCCGCGGGGGCTAGCGGGGCCTAGCTACGAGCAGTACTTC. Protein sequence: CAISEPRGLAGPSYEQYF. The rearrangement joins TRBV10-3 to TRBJ2-7; 9 nucleotides match TRBD2. Germline V gives CDR1 ENHRY, CDR2 SYGVKD. V shed 2 bases and J 3 bases; nucleotides not matched to a gene: 14. The CDR3 consists of 18 residues.